The 26 T cell receptor beta chains reported below all come from one sample, sequenced in a study of shared clonotypes between healthy human individuals. Libraries were prepared by immunoSEQ multiplex PCR; TCRdb keeps only in-frame clonotypes and omits some of them. The sample consists of 2 million to 2.5 million clones, 95% of them appearing once. Sequenced sample: naive CD4+ T cells sorted from blood. The subset was: CD45RA+ positively selected. The receptors come from a man aged 18 to 30 in good health.

The V call is TRBV11-2, the J call TRBJ2-1; TRBD1 aligns across 8 bases. The CDR3 loop spans 18 amino acids. The germline CDR1 and CDR2 sequences are SGHAT and FQNNGV. J was trimmed by 8 bases and V by 5 bases; bases with no gene match: 20. The DNA of the CDR3 is TGTGCCAGCAGCCCCCTCCGAGGGGACGACAGGGGTATCGATGAGCAGTTCTTC. Its translation: CASSPLRGDDRGIDEQFF.

The rearrangement uses TRBV2 and TRBJ2-7; D is uncertain. Trimming stripped 4 bases from V and 6 bases from J, with 10 bases between. Germline-derived CDR1 and CDR2 are SNHLY and FYNNEI. CDR3 length: 12 residues. DNA for the CDR3: TGTGCCAGCAGTGGGACGGTGGGCGAGCAGTACTTC. Translated, it gives CASSGTVGEQYF.

The chain couples TRBV28 to TRBJ2-5, with 9 positions matching TRBD2. The length of the CDR3 is 14 residues. V was pared by 8 bases and J by 0 bases, with 4 bases of the junction left unmatched. Germline V gene lookup returns CDR1 MDHEN and CDR2 SYDVKM. The CDR3 sequence: CASCGGADQETQYF. The CDR3 DNA sequence: TGTGCCAGCTGCGGGGGGGCCGACCAAGAGACCCAGTACTTC. The full variable domain, rest sourced from reference TRBV28 and TRBJ2-5, is DVKVTQSSRYLVKRTGEKVFLECVQDMDHENMFWYRQDPGLGLRLIYFSYDVKMKEKGDIPEGYSVSREKKERFSLILESASTNQTSMYLCASCGGADQETQYFGPGTRLLVL.

In DNA, the CDR3 is TGTGCCAGCTCGCGTACCGGGCAGAGCGGCTACGAGCAGTACTTC. Its protein product is CASSRTGQSGYEQYF. This sequence joins TRBV18 and TRBJ2-7; D might be TRBD2 (5 bases). The length of the CDR3 is 15 residues. V was pared by 6 bases and J by 3 bases, with 18 bases between. CDR1 is KGHSH and CDR2 is LQKENI in the germline V gene.

The CDR3 nucleotides are TGTGCCAGCAGCTTAGGAACTGGGACAGGGGGCCTTTCCTACAATGAGCAGTTCTTC. Protein sequence: CASSLGTGTGGLSYNEQFF. The V call is TRBV11-2, the J call TRBJ2-1, with 12 bases aligning to TRBD1. CDR1 is SGHAT and CDR2 is FQNNGV in the germline V gene. This CDR3 has 19 residues. After removal of 1 base from V and 1 base from J, the junction contained 8 bases not matched to a gene.

Here the CDR3 reads CSVDRLAGGSEQFF. The CDR3 DNA reads as TGCAGCGTTGACAGACTAGCGGGAGGGTCTGAGCAGTTCTTC. This chain connects TRBV29-1 to TRBJ2-1; 14 bases fit TRBD2. The CDR3 is made up of 14 amino acids. Germline V gene data show CDR1 as SQVTM and CDR2 as ANQGSEA. V gave up 3 bases and J gave up 9 bases; unmatched junction bases: 4.

The chain joins TRBV19 to TRBJ2-7, with 12 bases identical to TRBD2. The CDR3 sequence is 14 residues long. J lost 7 bases, V lost 6 bases, and 7 bases had no gene match. The germline CDR1 and CDR2 sequences are LNHDA and SQIVND (reference sequence). CDR3 nucleotide sequence: TGTGCCAGTAGGGGACTAGCGGGCGTTTGGGAGCAGTACTTC. Translating it yields CASRGLAGVWEQYF.

The genes are TRBV6-1 and TRBJ1-2, with D perhaps TRBD1 (6 bases). Trimming took 0 bases from V and 2 from J, leaving 16 bases between them. This CDR3 is 17 amino acids long. The germline V gene has CDR1 MNHNS and CDR2 SASEGT. The CDR3: CASSEAGALSGNYGYTF. The CDR3 DNA reads TGTGCCAGCAGTGAAGCGGGGGCCCTGTCAGGAAACTATGGCTACACCTTC.

V gene TRBV4-3 combines with J gene TRBJ1-4; 7 nucleotides agree with TRBD1. Germline CDR1 and CDR2: LGHNA and YSLEER. Trimming took 0 bases from V and 4 from J; bases not matched to a gene: 2. This CDR3 contains 15 residues. DNA of the CDR3: TGCGCCAGCAGCCAAGACGGGACAGATAATGAAAAACTGTTTTTT. It encodes CASSQDGTDNEKLFF.

Worth noting for this clone: Other DNA sequences in the sample encode the same CDR3. The J gene is TRBJ1-4, the V gene TRBV4-1; 7 positions match TRBD1. V was pared by 2 bases and J by 5 bases, with 5 bases of the junction left unmatched. Germline CDR1 reads MGHRA; CDR2 reads YSYEKL. The CDR3 loop spans 15 amino acids. This CDR3 is CASSQSGTVNEKLFF. For the CDR3, the DNA is TGCGCCAGCAGCCAATCCGGGACAGTAAATGAAAAACTGTTTTTT.

This chain links TRBV2 with TRBJ2-2; TRBD1 matches 10 bases. V lost 8 bases and J lost 8; bases outside the gene matches: 8. Germline V gives CDR1 SNHLY, CDR2 FYNNEI. The length of the CDR3 is 14 residues. CDR3 nucleotides: TGTGCCAGCTTAGGGACAGGGGCACCGGGGGAGCTGTTTTTT. Protein product: CASLGTGAPGELFF.

Concerning this clone itself: The sample has other DNA sequences that encode this CDR3 too. The chain combines TRBV18 with TRBJ2-5, with TRBD2 as a possible D gene (6 bases). Germline V gene sequence: CDR1 KGHSH, CDR2 LQKENI. Trimming took 3 bases from V and 5 from J, leaving 13 bases between them. The CDR3 has 14 residues. The CDR3 loop reads CASSPPPGGETQYF. In nucleotides, the CDR3 is TGTGCCAGCTCACCGCCCCCCGGAGGGGAGACCCAGTACTTC.

The chain employs TRBV7-6 and TRBJ1-6; 9 bases line up with TRBD1. The J segment lost 6 bases and the V segment lost 5 bases, leaving 5 bases of the junction unmatched. This CDR3 region has 15 residues. The germline CDR1 and CDR2 sequences are SGHVS and FNYEAQ. The CDR3 DNA is TGTGCCAGCAGCCCCGGGACAGGGTTTAATTCACCCCTCCACTTT. Amino acids: CASSPGTGFNSPLHF.

V is TRBV28 and J is TRBJ2-1; D may match TRBD1 or TRBD2 (6 bases each). The CDR3 is 16 residues long. Trimming left V 7 bases short and J 6 bases short, with 22 bases between. Germline V gene lookup returns CDR1 MDHEN and CDR2 SYDVKM. CDR3 in amino acids: CASMPGGGGEANEQFF. CDR3 DNA sequence: TGTGCCAGCATGCCAGGTGGAGGGGGTGAGGCCAATGAGCAGTTCTTC. Combining the CDR3 with reference TRBV28 and TRBJ2-1 gives the whole variable domain DVKVTQSSRYLVKRTGEKVFLECVQDMDHENMFWYRQDPGLGLRLIYFSYDVKMKEKGDIPEGYSVSREKKERFSLILESASTNQTSMYLCASMPGGGGEANEQFFGPGTRLTVL.

V and J are TRBV29-1 and TRBJ1-2; TRBD1 matches at 8 bases. The CDR3 has 12 residues. After removal of 5 bases from V and 8 bases from J, the junction contained 7 bases not matched to a gene. Germline V gene data show CDR1 as SQVTM and CDR2 as ANQGSEA. This CDR3 reads CSVLTGASGYTF. The CDR3 DNA reads as TGCAGCGTTCTGACAGGGGCAAGCGGCTACACCTTC.

With respect to this clone: Other DNA sequences from this sample encode an identical CDR3 as well. The V call is TRBV27, the J call TRBJ1-5; D is undetermined. The V gene lost 0 bases and the J gene lost 7 bases, with 7 bases spanning the gap. This CDR3 comprises 13 residues. CDR1 and CDR2 (germline): MNHEY, SMNVEV (reference sequence). The CDR3 loop is CASSLSGRQPQHF. The CDR3 DNA reads TGTGCCAGCAGTTTATCCGGAAGGCAGCCCCAGCATTTT.

V gene TRBV6-1 combines with J gene TRBJ2-7; possible D gene TRBD2, 6 bases. V dropped 4 bases and J dropped 2 bases, with 18 bases sitting between them. The CDR3 spans 16 residues. The germline V gene has CDR1 MNHNS and CDR2 SASEGT. The CDR3 loop is CASSAPGLTRAYEQYF. The CDR3 bases are TGTGCCAGCAGTGCACCGGGACTCACAAGGGCCTACGAGCAGTACTTC.

The genes are TRBV19 and TRBJ1-5, with D unresolved. CDR1 is LNHDA and CDR2 is SQIVND in the germline V gene (reference sequence). This CDR3 comprises 15 residues. Deletions cut 3 bases from V and 0 bases from J, with 9 bases between. CDR3 sequence reads: CASSMTSHSNQPQHF. The CDR3 coding sequence is TGTGCCAGTAGTATGACCTCCCATAGCAATCAGCCCCAGCATTTT.

V usage is TRBV19 and J usage is TRBJ1-1; D is unclear. V was clipped by 2 bases and J by 1 base, with 5 bases between them. Germline loops: CDR1 LNHDA, CDR2 SQIVND (reference sequence). The CDR3 spans 13 residues. CDR3 DNA: TGTGCCAGTAGTATACTGCAGAACACTGAAGCTTTCTTT. The encoded protein is CASSILQNTEAFF.

This clone was detected a few times. The J gene is TRBJ2-7, the V gene TRBV6-1, with D unclear. This CDR3 contains 14 residues. Trimming removed 2 bases from V and 2 bases from J, with 10 bases in between. CDR1 and CDR2 from the germline V gene are MNHNS and SASEGT. CDR3 residues: CASSETRFPYEQYF. The CDR3 region has the DNA TGTGCCAGCAGTGAAACCAGATTCCCCTACGAGCAGTACTTC.

This clone was recorded only once. The J gene is TRBJ2-7, the V gene TRBV4-1; TRBD1 matches at 9 bases. The CDR3 totals 15 residues. Germline CDR1 reads MGHRA; CDR2 reads YSYEKL. Germline trimming cut 1 base from V and 5 bases from J; bases unmatched to any gene: 6. CDR3 bases: TGCGCCAGCAGCCAAGGGGACAGGGAGGGGGACGAGCAGTACTTC. Translated, it gives CASSQGDREGDEQYF.

As to this clone: Being one base from a much bigger clone, this may be a read error. The chain recombines TRBV28 with TRBJ2-7; perhaps D is TRBD1 or TRBD2 (7 bases each). Germline V lookup: CDR1 MDHEN, CDR2 SYDVKM. V was cut by 6 bases and J by 3 bases, with 12 bases left in between. The CDR3 totals 13 residues. The CDR3 DNA is TGTGCCAGCAGCCCAGGGGGGGTCTACGAGCAGTACTTC. As protein: CASSPGGVYEQYF. Complete variable domain (other parts from reference TRBV28 and TRBJ2-7): DVKVTQSSRYLVKRTGEKVFLECVQDMDHENMFWYRQDPGLGLRLIYFSYDVKMKEKGDIPEGYSVSREKKERFSLILESASTNQTSMYLCASSPGGVYEQYFGPGTRLTVT.

V usage is TRBV7-2 and J usage is TRBJ2-3; D is perhaps TRBD1 or TRBD2 (5 bases each). This CDR3 spans 12 amino acids. V was trimmed by 5 bases and J by 10 bases, leaving 13 bases between them. The germline V gene encodes CDR1 SGHTA and CDR2 FQGNSA. CDR3 nucleotides: TGTGCCAGCAGCAGGGACCAACCAGCGCAGTATTTT. This codes for CASSRDQPAQYF.

The chain combines TRBV9 with TRBJ2-5, with TRBD2 matching over 12 bases. J lost 7 bases, V lost 3 bases, and 7 bases had no gene match. The germline gives CDR1 SGDLS, CDR2 YYNGEE. The CDR3 is 15 amino acids. The CDR3 nucleotides read TGTGCCAGCAGCGGTACTAGCGGGGGGTCAGGGACCCAGTACTTC. Translated, it gives CASSGTSGGSGTQYF.

To note about this clone: Other DNA sequences in this sample translate to the same CDR3. This rearrangement joins TRBV5-1 to TRBJ2-7; D unclear. V dropped 5 bases and J dropped 0 bases, with 9 bases sitting between them. CDR3 length: 13 residues. The V gene's germline CDR1 is SGHRS and CDR2 YFSETQ. The CDR3: CASSGPNSYEQYF. The CDR3 DNA reads TGCGCCAGCAGTGGGCCGAACTCCTACGAGCAGTACTTC. Supplemented by reference TRBV5-1 and TRBJ2-7, the full variable domain reads KAGVTQTPRYLIKTRGQQVTLSCSPISGHRSVSWYQQTPGQGLQFLFEYFSETQRNKGNFPGRFSGRQFSNSRSEMNVSTLELGDSALYLCASSGPNSYEQYFGPGTRLTVT.

This clone was seen only once. This rearrangement joins TRBV28 to TRBJ1-3; D unresolved. This CDR3 has 15 residues. CDR1 and CDR2 (germline): MDHEN, SYDVKM. The V and J ends lost 3 bases and 0 bases respectively, with 9 bases between them. The CDR3 nucleotides read TGTGCCAGCAGTTTGCGTCAGCGCTCTGGAAACACCATATATTTT. As protein: CASSLRQRSGNTIYF.